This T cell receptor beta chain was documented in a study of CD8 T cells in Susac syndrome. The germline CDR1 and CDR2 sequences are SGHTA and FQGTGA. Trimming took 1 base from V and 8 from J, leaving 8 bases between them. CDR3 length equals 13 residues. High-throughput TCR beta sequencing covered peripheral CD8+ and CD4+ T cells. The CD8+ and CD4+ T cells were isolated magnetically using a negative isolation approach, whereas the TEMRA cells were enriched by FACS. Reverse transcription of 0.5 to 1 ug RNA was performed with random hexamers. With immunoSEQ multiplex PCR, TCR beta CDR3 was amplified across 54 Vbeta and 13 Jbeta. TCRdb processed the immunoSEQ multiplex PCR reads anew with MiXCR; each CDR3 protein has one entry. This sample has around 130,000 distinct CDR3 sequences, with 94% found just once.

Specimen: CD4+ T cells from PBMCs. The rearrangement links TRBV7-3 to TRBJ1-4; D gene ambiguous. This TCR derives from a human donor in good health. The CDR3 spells CASSLMPGEKLFF. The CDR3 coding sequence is TGTGCCAGCAGCTTAATGCCCGGAGAAAAACTGTTTTTT.